This T cell receptor (beta chain) originates from a study of control samples from healthy donors and cancer patients. Sequencing was performed with immunoSEQ multiplex PCR; in TCRdb, only in-frame clones are kept and a portion is missing. The sample yields fewer than 95,000 clones, around 86% seen once. Sequenced sample: blood. The source is a man in his thirties or forties in good health.

CDR3 residues: CASSLPTDTQYF. In DNA, the CDR3 is TGTGCCAGCAGCTTACCTACAGATACGCAGTATTTT. The genes are TRBV5-4 and TRBJ2-3; unclear D gene. Per the germline V gene, CDR1 is SGHNT and CDR2 is YYREEE (reference sequence). This CDR3 is 12 amino acids long. The V end lost 2 bases, the J end lost 3 bases, and 4 bases lay between the germline ends. Combining the CDR3 with reference TRBV5-4 and TRBJ2-3 gives the whole variable domain ETGVTQSPTHLIKTRGQQVTLRCSSQSGHNTVSWYQQALGQGPQFIFQYYREEENGRGNFPPRFSGLQFPNYSSELNVNALELDDSALYLCASSLPTDTQYFGPGTRLTVL.